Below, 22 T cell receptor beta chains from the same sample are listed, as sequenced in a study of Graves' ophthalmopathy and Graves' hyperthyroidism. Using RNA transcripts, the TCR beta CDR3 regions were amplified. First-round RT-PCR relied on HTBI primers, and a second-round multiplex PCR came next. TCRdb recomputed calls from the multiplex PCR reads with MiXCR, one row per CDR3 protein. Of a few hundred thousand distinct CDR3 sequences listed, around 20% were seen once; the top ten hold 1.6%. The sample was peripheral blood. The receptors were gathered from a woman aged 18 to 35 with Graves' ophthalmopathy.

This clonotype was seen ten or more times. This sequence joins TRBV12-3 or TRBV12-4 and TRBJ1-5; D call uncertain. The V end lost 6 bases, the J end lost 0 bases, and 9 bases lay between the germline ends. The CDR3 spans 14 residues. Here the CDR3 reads CASSSGYSNQPQHF. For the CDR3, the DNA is TGTGCCAGCAGCAGTGGTTATAGCAATCAGCCCCAGCATTTT.

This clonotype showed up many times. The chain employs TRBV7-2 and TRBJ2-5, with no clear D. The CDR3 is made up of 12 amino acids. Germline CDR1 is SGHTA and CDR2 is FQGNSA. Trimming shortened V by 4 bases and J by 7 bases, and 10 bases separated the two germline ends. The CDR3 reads CASSSPWGTQYF. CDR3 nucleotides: TGTGCCAGCAGCTCGCCGTGGGGGACCCAGTACTTC.

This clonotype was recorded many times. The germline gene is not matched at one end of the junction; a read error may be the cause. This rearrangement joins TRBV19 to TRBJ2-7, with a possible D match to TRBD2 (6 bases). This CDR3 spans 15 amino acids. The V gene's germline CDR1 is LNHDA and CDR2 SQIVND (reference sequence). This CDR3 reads CASSITSGQSYEQHF. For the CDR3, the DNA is TGTGCCAGTAGTATAACAAGCGGGCAGTCCTACGAGCAGCACTTC.

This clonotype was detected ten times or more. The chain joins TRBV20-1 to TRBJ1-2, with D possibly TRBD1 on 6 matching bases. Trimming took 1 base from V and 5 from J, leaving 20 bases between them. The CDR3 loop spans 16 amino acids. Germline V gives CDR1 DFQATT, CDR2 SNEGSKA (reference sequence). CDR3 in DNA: TGCAGTGCTAGAGGTGGCCTGACAGGAAAGTTTTATGGCTACACCTTC. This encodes CSARGGLTGKFYGYTF.

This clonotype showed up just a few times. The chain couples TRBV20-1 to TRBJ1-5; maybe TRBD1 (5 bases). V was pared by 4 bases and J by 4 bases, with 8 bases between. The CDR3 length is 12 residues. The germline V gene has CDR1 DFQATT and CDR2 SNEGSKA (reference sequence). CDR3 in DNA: TGCAGTGCTAAGACAGCAAATCAGCCCCAGCATTTT. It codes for CSAKTANQPQHF.

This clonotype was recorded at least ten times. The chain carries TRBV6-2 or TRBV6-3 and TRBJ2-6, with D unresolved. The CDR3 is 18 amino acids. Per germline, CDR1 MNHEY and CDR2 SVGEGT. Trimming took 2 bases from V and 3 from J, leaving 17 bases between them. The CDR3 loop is CASSYGDPLPRGANVLTF. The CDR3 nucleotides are TGTGCCAGCAGTTACGGGGATCCCTTACCTCGTGGGGCCAACGTCCTGACTTTC.

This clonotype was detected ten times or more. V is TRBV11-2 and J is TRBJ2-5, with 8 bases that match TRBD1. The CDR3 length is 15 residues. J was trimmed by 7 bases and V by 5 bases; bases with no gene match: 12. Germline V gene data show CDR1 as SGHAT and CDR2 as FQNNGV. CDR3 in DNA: TGTGCCAGCAGCCCAAACCCGGACAGGGTGACGACCCAGTACTTC. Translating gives CASSPNPDRVTTQYF.

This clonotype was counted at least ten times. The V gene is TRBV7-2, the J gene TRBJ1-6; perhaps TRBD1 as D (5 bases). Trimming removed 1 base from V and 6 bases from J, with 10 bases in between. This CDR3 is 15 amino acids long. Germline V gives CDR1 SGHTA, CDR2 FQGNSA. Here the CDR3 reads CASSLGGQTNSPLHF. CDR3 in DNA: TGTGCCAGCAGCTTAGGGGGCCAGACTAATTCACCCCTCCACTTT.

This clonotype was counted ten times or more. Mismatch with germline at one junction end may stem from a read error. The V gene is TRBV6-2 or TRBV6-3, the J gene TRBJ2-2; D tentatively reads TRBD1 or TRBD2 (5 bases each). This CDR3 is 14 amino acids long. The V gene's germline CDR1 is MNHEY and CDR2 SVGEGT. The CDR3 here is CASSYWDGTGELFF. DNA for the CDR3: TGTGCCAGCAGCTACTGGGACGGGACCGGGGAGCTGTTTTTT.

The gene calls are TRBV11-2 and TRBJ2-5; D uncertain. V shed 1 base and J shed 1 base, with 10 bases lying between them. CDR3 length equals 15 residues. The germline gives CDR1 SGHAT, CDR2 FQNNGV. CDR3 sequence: CASSLAHRVQETQYF. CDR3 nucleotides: TGTGCCAGCAGCTTAGCTCACCGGGTCCAAGAGACCCAGTACTTC. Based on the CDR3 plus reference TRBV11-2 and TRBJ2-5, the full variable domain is EAGVAQSPRYKIIEKRQSVAFWCNPISGHATLYWYQQILGQGPKLLIQFQNNGVVDDSQLPKDRFSAERLKGVDSTLKIQPAKLEDSAVYLCASSLAHRVQETQYFGPGTRLLVL.

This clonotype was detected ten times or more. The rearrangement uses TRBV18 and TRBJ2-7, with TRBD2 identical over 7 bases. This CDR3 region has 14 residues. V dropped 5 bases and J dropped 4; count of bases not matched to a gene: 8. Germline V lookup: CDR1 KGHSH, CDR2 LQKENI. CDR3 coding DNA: TGTGCCAGCTCAGCCCGGGACTACAATTACGAGCAGTACTTC. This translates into CASSARDYNYEQYF.

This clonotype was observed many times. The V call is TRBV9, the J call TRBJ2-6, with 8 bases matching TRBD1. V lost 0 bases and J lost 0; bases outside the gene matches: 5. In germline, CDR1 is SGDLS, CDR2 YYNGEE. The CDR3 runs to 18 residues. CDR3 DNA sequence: TGTGCCAGCAGCGTAGGGACAGGGCGCCTCTCTGGGGCCAACGTCCTGACTTTC. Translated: CASSVGTGRLSGANVLTF.

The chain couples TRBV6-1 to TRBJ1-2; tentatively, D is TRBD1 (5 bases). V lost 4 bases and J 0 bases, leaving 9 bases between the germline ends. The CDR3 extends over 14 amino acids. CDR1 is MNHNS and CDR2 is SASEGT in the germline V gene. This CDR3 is CASSGRGPNYGYTF. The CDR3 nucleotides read TGTGCCAGCAGTGGAAGGGGACCTAACTATGGCTACACCTTC.

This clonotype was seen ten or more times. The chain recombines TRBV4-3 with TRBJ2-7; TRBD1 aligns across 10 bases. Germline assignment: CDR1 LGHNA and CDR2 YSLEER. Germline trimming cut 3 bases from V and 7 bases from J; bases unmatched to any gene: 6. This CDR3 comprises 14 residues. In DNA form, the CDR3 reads TGCGCCAGCAGCCAGGGGACAGGGGCCTCGGAGCAGTACTTC. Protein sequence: CASSQGTGASEQYF.

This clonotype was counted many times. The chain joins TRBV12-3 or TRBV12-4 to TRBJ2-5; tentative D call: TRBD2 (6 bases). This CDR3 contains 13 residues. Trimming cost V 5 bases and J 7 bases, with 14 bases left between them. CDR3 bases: TGTGCCAGCAGTACTAGCAACGAAGGGACCCAGTACTTC. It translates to CASSTSNEGTQYF.

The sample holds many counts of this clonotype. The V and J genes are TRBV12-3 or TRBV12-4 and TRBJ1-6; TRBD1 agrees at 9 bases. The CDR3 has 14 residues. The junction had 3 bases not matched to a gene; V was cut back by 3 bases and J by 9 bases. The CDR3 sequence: CASSFDRGASPLHF. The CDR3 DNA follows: TGTGCCAGCAGTTTTGACAGGGGGGCTTCACCCCTCCACTTT.

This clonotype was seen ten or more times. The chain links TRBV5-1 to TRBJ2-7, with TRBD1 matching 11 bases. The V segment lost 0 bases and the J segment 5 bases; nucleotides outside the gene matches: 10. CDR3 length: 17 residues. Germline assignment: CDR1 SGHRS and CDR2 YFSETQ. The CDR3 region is CASSLVGQGALVHEQYF. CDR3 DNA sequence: TGCGCCAGCAGCTTGGTTGGACAGGGGGCGCTTGTCCACGAGCAGTACTTC.

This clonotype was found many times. In nucleotides, the CDR3 is TGTGCCACCAGTTCGGGGGACAGGCTAGCCAAAAACATTCAGTACTTC. Its protein product is CATSSGDRLAKNIQYF. The chain couples TRBV24-1 to TRBJ2-4; 8 bases fit TRBD1. The CDR3 sequence is 16 residues long. After removal of 6 bases from V and 0 bases from J, the junction contained 6 bases not matched to a gene. CDR1 and CDR2 from the germline V gene are KGHDR and SFDVKD.

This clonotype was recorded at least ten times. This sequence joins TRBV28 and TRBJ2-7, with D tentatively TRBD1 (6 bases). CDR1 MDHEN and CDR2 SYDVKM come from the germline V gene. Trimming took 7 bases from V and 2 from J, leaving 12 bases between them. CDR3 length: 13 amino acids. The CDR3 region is CASIRQEAYEQYF. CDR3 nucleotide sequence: TGTGCCAGCATAAGACAGGAGGCCTACGAGCAGTACTTC.

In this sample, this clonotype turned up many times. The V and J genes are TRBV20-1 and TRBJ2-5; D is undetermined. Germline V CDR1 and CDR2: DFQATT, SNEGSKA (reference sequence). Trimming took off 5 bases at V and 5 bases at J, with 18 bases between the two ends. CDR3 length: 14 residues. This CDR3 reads CSAPLRTLPETQYF. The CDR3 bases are TGCAGTGCTCCCCTTCGGACCCTCCCGGAGACCCAGTACTTC.

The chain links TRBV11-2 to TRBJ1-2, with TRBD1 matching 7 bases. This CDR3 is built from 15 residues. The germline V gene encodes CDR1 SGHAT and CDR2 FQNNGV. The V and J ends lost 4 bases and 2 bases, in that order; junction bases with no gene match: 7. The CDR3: CASSSVRGQNYGYTF. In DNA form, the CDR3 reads TGTGCCAGCAGCTCAGTAAGGGGACAGAACTATGGCTACACCTTC.

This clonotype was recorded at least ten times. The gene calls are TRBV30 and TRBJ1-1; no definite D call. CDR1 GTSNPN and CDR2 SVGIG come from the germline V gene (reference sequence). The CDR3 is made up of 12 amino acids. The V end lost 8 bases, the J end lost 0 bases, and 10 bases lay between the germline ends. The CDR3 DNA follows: TGTGCCAGCTTTAATTTGAACACTGAAGCTTTCTTT. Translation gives CASFNLNTEAFF. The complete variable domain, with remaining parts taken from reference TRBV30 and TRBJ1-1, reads SQTIHQWPATLVQPVGSPLSLECTVEGTSNPNLYWYRQAAGRGLQLLFYSVGIGQISSEVPQNLSASRPQDRQFILSSKKLLLSDSGFYLCASFNLNTEAFFGQGTRLTVV.